This T cell receptor (beta chain) was retrieved from a study of T cell responses to AZD1222 COVID-19 vaccine. On this clone: Its specificity is unknown.

Clones were read by immunoSEQ multiplex PCR, and TCRdb kept only the in-frame ones, dropping some. Of about 120,000 clones detected, roughly 90% appear once; the ten largest clones hold under 4.5%. This CDR3 region has 15 residues. Germline V gene lookup returns CDR1 SGHDT and CDR2 YYEEEE. Between the trimmed V and J ends, which lost 0 bases and 4 bases, there was a span of 13 bases. Study outcomes and limitations: Dominant CD4 TCR responses targeted spike regions 160-218 and 743-854.

The V call is TRBV5-6, the J call TRBJ1-1; D not resolved. This TCR was recovered from an adult in good health. The sample here was peripheral blood, taken on day 0 of AZD1222 vaccination. CDR3 sequence: CASSLGDRKITEAFF. For the CDR3, the DNA is TGTGCCAGCAGCTTGGGGGATAGAAAGATCACTGAAGCTTTCTTT.